The source of this T cell receptor beta chain is a study of T cells after posttransplantation cyclophosphamide. Regarding the study as a whole: Tissue-infiltrating T cells from skin or gut overlapped little with blood T cells.

Treatment was busulfan-fludarabine conditioning, a marrow graft, and cyclophosphamide on days +3 and +4. The CDR3 is made up of 17 amino acids. The ends were cut back, 5 bases at V and 0 bases at J, with 17 bases in the middle. Germline V gene data show CDR1 as SNHLY and CDR2 as FYNNEI. Regarding this clone: Its matching antigen is unknown.

Sequencing was performed with immunoSEQ multiplex PCR; in TCRdb, only in-frame clones are kept and a portion is missing. The sample yields about 36,000 clones, 78% seen once. The TCR comes from a female patient aged 40-50 years who received an allogeneic stem cell transplant from a related donor, was CMV-positive, and had no GVHD. The graft donor may have given rise to some T cells. The V gene is TRBV2, the J gene TRBJ1-5; no definite D call. The source material was CD4+ T cells sorted from blood, sampled roughly 1,900 days after a stem cell transplant with posttransplant cyclophosphamide. CDR3 coding DNA: TGTGCCAGCAGTTTCTGGTCCGCCGGGGATAGCAATCAGCCCCAGCATTTT. Residues: CASSFWSAGDSNQPQHF.